The subject of this entry is one T cell receptor beta chain. These data come from a study of radiation and T cells in renal cell carcinoma. The CDR3 length is 14 residues. V was trimmed by 3 bases and J by 2 bases, leaving 10 bases between them. Germline V gene data show CDR1 as SGHVS and CDR2 as FNYEAQ. Using immunoSEQ multiplex PCR, the repertoire was profiled, and TCRdb retains in-frame clones only, with some absent. The top ten clones hold 7.3% of a sample with about 59,000 clones, approximately 84% of them seen once. Time point specified: baseline pretreatment blood. Treatment denoted: 15 Gy SBRT to primary tumor, nephrectomy 4 weeks later.

The source material was blood, sampled from a patient whose treatment included radiotherapy and nephrectomy. This receptor was taken from a man between 60 and 75 years old with renal cell carcinoma. The rearrangement uses TRBV7-6 and TRBJ1-1; weak D call: TRBD1 (6 bases). The CDR3 loop is CASSLGGPNTEAFF. The CDR3 DNA reads as TGTGCCAGCAGCTTGGGGGGGCCCAACACTGAAGCTTTCTTT.